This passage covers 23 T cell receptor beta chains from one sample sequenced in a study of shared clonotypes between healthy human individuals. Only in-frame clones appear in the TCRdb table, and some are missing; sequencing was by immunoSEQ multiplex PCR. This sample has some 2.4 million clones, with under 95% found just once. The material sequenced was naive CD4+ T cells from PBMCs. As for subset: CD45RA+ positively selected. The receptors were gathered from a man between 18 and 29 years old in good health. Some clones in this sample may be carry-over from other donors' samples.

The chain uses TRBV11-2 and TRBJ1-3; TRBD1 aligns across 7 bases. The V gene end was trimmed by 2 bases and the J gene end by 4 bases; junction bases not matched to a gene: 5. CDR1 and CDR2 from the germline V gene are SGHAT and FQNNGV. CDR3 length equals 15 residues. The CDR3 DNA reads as TGTGCCAGCAGCTTAATCAGGGGGGTCGGAAACACCATATATTTT. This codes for CASSLIRGVGNTIYF.

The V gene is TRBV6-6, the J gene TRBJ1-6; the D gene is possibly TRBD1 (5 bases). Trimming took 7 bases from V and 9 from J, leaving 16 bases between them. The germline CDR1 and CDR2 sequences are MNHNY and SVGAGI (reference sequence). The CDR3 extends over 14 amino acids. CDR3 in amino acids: CASKFRDDFSPLHF. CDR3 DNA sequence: TGTGCCAGCAAGTTCCGGGACGACTTTTCACCCCTCCACTTT.

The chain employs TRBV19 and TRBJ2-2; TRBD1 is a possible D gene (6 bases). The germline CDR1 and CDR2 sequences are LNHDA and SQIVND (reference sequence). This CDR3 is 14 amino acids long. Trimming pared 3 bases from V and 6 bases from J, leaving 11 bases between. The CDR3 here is CASSINSGAGELFF. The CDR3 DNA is TGTGCCAGTAGTATCAATTCAGGGGCCGGGGAGCTGTTTTTT.

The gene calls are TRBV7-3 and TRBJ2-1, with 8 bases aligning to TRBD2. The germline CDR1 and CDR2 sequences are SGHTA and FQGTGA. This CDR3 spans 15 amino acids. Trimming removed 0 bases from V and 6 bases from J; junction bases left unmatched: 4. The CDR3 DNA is TGTGCCAGCAGCTTAACAGCGGGAGATACCAATGAGCAGTTCTTC. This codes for CASSLTAGDTNEQFF. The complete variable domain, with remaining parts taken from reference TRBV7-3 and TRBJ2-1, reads GAGVSQTPSNKVTEKGKYVELRCDPISGHTALYWYRQSLGQGPEFLIYFQGTGAADDSGLPNDRFFAVRPEGSVSTLKIQRTERGDSAVYLCASSLTAGDTNEQFFGPGTRLTVL.

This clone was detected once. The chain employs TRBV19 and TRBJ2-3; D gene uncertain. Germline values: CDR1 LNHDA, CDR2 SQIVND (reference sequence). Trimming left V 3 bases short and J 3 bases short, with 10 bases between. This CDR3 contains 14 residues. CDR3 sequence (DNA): TGTGCCAGTAGTATGACTCCGACTACAGATACGCAGTATTTT. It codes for CASSMTPTTDTQYF.

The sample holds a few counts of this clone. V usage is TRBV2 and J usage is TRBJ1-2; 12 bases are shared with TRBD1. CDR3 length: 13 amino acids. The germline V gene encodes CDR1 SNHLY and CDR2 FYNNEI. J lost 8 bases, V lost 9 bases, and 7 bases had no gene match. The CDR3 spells CARAGQGAPGYTF. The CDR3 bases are TGTGCCAGGGCGGGACAGGGGGCACCAGGCTACACCTTC. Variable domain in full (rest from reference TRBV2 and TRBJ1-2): EPEVTQTPSHQVTQMGQEVILRCVPISNHLYFYWYRQILGQKVEFLVSFYNNEISEKSEIFDDQFSVERPDGSNFTLKIRSTKLEDSAMYFCARAGQGAPGYTFGSGTRLTVV.

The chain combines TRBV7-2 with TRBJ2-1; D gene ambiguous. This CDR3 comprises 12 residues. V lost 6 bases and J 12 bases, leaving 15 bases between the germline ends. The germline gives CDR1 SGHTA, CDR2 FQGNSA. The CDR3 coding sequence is TGTGCCAGCAGTGAACACCCCAAGGGGCAGTTCTTC. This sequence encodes CASSEHPKGQFF.

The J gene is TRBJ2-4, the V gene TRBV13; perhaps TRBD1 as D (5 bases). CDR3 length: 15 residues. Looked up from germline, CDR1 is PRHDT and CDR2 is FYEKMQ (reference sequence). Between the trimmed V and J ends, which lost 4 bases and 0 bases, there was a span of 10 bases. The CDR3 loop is CASSSRELAKNIQYF. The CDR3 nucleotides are TGTGCCAGCAGCTCCAGGGAACTAGCCAAAAACATTCAGTACTTC.

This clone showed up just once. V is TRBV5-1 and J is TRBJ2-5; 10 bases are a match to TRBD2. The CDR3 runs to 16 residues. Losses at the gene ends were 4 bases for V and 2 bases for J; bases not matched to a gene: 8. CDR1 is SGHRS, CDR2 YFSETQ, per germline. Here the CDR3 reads CASSGKGLAFQETQYF. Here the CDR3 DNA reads TGCGCCAGCAGCGGAAAGGGACTAGCGTTTCAAGAGACCCAGTACTTC.

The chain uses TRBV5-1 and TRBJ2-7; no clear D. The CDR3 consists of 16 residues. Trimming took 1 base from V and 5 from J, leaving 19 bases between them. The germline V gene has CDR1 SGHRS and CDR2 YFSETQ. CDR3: CASSLSGGPKVNEQYF. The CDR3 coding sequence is TGCGCCAGCAGCTTGTCTGGCGGACCGAAGGTCAACGAGCAGTACTTC. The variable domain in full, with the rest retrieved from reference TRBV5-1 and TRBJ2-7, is KAGVTQTPRYLIKTRGQQVTLSCSPISGHRSVSWYQQTPGQGLQFLFEYFSETQRNKGNFPGRFSGRQFSNSRSEMNVSTLELGDSALYLCASSLSGGPKVNEQYFGPGTRLTVT.

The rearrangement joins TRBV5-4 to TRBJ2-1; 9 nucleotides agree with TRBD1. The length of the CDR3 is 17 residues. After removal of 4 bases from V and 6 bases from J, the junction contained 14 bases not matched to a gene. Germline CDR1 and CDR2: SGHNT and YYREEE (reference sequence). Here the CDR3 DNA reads TGTGCCAGCAGCCCTACCCAAGGGACAGGGTTTGTCAATGAGCAGTTCTTC. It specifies CASSPTQGTGFVNEQFF.

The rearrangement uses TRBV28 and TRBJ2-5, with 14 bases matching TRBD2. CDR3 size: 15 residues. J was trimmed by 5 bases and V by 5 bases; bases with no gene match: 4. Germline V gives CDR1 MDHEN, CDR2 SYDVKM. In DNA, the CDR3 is TGTGCCAGCAGTCCCTGGACTAGCGGGAGGGAGACCCAGTACTTC. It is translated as CASSPWTSGRETQYF. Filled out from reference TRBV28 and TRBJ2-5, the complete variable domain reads DVKVTQSSRYLVKRTGEKVFLECVQDMDHENMFWYRQDPGLGLRLIYFSYDVKMKEKGDIPEGYSVSREKKERFSLILESASTNQTSMYLCASSPWTSGRETQYFGPGTRLLVL.

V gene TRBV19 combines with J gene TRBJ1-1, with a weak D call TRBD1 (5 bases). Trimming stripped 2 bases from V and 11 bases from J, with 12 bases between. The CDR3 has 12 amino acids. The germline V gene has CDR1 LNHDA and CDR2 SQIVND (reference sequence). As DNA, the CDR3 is TGTGCCAGTAGTATAAATAGGGGAGAGGCTTTCTTT. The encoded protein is CASSINRGEAFF.

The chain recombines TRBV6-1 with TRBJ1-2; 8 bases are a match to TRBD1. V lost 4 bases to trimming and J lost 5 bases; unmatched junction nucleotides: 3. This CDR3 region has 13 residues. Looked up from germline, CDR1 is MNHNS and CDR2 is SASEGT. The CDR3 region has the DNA TGTGCCAGCAGTGCGGACAGGGAATATGGCTACACCTTC. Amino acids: CASSADREYGYTF.

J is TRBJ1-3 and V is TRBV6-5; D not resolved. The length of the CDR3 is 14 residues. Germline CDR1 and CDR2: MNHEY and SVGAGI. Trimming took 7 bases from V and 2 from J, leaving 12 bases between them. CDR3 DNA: TGTGCCAGCACTCAGGTGGCTCCTGGAAACACCATATATTTT. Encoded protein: CASTQVAPGNTIYF.

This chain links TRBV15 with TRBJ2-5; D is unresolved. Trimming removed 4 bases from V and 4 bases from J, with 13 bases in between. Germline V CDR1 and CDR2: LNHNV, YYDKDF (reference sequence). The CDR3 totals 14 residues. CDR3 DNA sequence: TGTGCCACCAGCATGATCGGGCGTTCAGAGACCCAGTACTTC. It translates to CATSMIGRSETQYF.

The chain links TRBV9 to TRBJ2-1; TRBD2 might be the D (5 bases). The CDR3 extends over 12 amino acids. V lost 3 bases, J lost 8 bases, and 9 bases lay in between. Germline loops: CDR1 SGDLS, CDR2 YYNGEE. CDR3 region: CASSAEGDEQFF. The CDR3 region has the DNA TGTGCCAGCAGCGCCGAGGGAGATGAGCAGTTCTTC. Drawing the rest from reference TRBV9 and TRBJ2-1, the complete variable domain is DSGVTQTPKHLITATGQRVTLRCSPRSGDLSVYWYQQSLDQGLQFLIQYYNGEERAKGNILERFSAQQFPDLHSELNLSSLELGDSALYFCASSAEGDEQFFGPGTRLTVL.

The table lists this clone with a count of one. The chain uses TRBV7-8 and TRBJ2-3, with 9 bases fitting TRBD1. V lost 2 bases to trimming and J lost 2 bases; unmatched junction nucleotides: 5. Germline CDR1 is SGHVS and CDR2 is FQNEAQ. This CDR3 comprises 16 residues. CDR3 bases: TGTGCCAGCAGCTTACGGACAGGGGCTCCCACAGATACGCAGTATTTT. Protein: CASSLRTGAPTDTQYF.

CDR3 coding DNA: TGCGCCAGCAGCCGACTTTTGGGGGCTAATTCACCCCTCCACTTT. Protein product: CASSRLLGANSPLHF. The chain carries TRBV5-1 and TRBJ1-6; TRBD1 might be the D (6 bases). Germline V CDR1 and CDR2: SGHRS, YFSETQ. This CDR3 spans 15 amino acids. V was clipped by 4 bases and J by 6 bases, with 14 bases between them.

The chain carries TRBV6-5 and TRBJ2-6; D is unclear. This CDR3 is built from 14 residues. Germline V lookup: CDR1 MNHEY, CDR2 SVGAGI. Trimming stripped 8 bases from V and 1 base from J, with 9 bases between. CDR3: CASLGPSGANVLTF. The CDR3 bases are TGTGCCAGCCTCGGACCTTCTGGGGCCAACGTCCTGACTTTC.

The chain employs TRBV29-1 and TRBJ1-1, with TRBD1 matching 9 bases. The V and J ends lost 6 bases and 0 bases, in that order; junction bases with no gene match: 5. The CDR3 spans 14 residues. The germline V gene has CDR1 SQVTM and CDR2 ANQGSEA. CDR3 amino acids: CSVTGQGMNTEAFF. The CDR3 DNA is TGCAGCGTGACCGGACAGGGGATGAACACTGAAGCTTTCTTT.

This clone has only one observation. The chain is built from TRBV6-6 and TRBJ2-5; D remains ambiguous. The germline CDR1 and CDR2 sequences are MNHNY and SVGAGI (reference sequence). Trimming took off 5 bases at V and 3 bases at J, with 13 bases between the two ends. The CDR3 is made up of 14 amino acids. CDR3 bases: TGTGCCAGCAGTACTCTAGGCGGAAAAGAGACCCAGTACTTC. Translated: CASSTLGGKETQYF.

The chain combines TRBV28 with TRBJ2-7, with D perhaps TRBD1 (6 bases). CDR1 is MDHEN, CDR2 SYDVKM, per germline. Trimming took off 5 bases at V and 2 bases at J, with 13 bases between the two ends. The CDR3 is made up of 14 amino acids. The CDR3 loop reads CASSQGTPTYEQYF. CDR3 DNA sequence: TGTGCCAGCAGTCAAGGGACACCTACCTACGAGCAGTACTTC.